This record looks at one TCR beta chain sequence and its context. Germline V lookup: CDR1 WSHSY, CDR2 SAAADI. The CDR3 covers 16 residues. J lost 7 bases, V lost 7 bases, and 10 bases had no gene match. This entry comes from a study of shared T cell receptors in the human thymus. Generated by immunoSEQ multiplex PCR, the TCRdb table keeps only in-frame clones and is missing some. The sample has approximately 400,000 clones, just under 95% seen once; the top ten hold roughly 0.02%. The TCR comes from a human donor. The rearrangement links TRBV10-2 to TRBJ2-1, with 13 bases matching TRBD2. The specimen was thymocytes. The CDR3 loop is CASTTLTSGRGNEQFF. CDR3 bases: TGCGCCAGCACTACCCTCACTAGCGGGAGGGGGAATGAGCAGTTCTTC.